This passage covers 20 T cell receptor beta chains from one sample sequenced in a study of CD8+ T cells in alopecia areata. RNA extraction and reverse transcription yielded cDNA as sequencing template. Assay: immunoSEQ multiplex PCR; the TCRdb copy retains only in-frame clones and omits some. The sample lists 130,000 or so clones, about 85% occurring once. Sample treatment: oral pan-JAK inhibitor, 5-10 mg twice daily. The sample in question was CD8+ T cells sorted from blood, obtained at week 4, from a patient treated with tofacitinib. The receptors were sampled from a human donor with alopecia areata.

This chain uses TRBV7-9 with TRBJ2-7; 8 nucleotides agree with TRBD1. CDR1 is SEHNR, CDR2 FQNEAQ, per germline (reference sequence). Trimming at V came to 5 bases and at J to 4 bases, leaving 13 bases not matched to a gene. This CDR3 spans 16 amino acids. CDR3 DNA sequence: TGTGCCAGCAGCGACCTTCCTCCAAGACAGGGGTACGAGCAGTACTTC. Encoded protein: CASSDLPPRQGYEQYF.

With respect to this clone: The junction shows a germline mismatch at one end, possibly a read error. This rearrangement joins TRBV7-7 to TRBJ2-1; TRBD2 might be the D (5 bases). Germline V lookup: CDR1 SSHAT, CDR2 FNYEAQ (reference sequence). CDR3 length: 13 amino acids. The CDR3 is CASSLASENEQFF. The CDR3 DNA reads TGTGCTAGCAGCTTAGCGTCGGAGAATGAGCAGTTCTTC.

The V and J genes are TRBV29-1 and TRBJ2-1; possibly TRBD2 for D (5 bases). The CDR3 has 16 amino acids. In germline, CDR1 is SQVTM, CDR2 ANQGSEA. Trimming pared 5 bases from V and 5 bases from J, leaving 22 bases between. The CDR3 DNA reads TGCAGCGTTTCGGGATTTTTATGGGAGAGAAACAATGAGCAGTTCTTC. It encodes CSVSGFLWERNNEQFF.

In DNA, the CDR3 is TGTGCCTGGAGTGAGGGGTATGGTGCCAAAAACATTCAGTACTTC. Its translation: CAWSEGYGAKNIQYF. The V gene is TRBV30, the J gene TRBJ2-4; D may be TRBD1 (5 bases). Germline V gene data show CDR1 as GTSNPN and CDR2 as SVGIG (reference sequence). V dropped 1 base and J dropped 1 base, with 11 bases sitting between them. The CDR3 consists of 15 residues.

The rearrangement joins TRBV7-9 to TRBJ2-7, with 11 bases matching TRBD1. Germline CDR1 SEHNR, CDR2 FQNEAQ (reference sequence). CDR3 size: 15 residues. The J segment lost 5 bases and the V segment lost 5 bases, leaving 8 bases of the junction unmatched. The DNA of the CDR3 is TGTGCCAGCAGCACTCCCGGGACAGGGGGTGACGAGCAGTACTTC. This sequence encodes CASSTPGTGGDEQYF.

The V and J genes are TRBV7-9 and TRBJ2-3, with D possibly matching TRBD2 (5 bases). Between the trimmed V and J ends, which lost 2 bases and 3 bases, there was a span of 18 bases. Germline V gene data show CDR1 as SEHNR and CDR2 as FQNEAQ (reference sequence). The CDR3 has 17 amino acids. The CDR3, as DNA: TGTGCCAGCAGCTTAATTTTGGCTAGCCCGCTTACAGATACGCAGTATTTT. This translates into CASSLILASPLTDTQYF.

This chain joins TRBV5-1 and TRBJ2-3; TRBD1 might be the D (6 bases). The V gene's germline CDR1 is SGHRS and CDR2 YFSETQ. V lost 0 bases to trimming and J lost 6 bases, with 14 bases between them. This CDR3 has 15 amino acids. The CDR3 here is CASSLAQGMVDTQYF. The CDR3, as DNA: TGCGCCAGCAGCTTGGCCCAGGGGATGGTGGATACGCAGTATTTT.

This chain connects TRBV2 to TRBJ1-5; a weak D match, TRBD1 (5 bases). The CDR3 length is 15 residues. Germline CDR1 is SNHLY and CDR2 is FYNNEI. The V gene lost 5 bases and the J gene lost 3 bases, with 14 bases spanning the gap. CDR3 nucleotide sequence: TGTGCCAGCAGTCCACACGAAGGGACCAATCAGCCCCAGCATTTT. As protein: CASSPHEGTNQPQHF.

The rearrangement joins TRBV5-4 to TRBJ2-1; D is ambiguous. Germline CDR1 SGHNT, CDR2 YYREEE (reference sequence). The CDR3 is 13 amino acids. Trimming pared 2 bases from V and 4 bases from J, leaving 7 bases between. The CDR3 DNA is TGTGCCAGCAGCTTTGACTCGTACAATGAGCAGTTCTTC. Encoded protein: CASSFDSYNEQFF.

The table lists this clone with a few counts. In nucleotides, the CDR3 is TGTGCCAGCAGTTCCCTGACAGGGGGCTATGAGACCCAGTACTTC. Residues: CASSSLTGGYETQYF. The rearrangement uses TRBV7-2 and TRBJ2-5, with 10 bases aligning to TRBD1. This CDR3 contains 15 residues. Per the germline V gene, CDR1 is SGHTA and CDR2 is FQGNSA. With V trimmed by 6 bases and J by 5 bases, 9 bases remained unmatched.

DNA of the CDR3: TGTGCCAGCAGCCCCGCAGGGGCAGACTACGAGCAGTACTTC. It yields the protein CASSPAGADYEQYF. J is TRBJ2-7 and V is TRBV7-9; TRBD1 is a possible D gene (6 bases). The CDR3 is 14 residues long. From germline, CDR1 is SEHNR and CDR2 FQNEAQ (reference sequence). Trimming cost V 5 bases and J 3 bases, with 14 bases left between them.

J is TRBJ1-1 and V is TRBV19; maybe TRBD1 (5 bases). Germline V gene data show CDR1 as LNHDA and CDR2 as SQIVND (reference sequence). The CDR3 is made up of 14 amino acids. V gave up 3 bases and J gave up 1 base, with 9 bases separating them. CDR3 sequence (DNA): TGTGCCAGTAGTATTGGGCAGGGGAACACTGAAGCTTTCTTT. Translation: CASSIGQGNTEAFF.

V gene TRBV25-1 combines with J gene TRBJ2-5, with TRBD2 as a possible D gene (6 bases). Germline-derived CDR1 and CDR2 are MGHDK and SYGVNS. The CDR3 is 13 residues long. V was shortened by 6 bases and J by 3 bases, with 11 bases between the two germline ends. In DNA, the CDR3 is TGTGCCAGCAGCGGCAGGGAGGAAGAGACCCAGTACTTC. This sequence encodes CASSGREEETQYF.

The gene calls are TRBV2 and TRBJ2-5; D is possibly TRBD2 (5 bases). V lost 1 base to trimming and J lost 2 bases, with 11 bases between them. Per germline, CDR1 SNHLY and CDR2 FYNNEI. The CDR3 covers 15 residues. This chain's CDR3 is CASSEGRQAQETQYF. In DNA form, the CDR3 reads TGTGCCAGCAGTGAAGGGAGGCAGGCGCAAGAGACCCAGTACTTC.

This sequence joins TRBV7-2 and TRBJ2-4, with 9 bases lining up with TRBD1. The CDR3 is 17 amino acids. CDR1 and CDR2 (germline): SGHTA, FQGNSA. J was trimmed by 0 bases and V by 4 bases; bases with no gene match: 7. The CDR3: CASSWGQGDLAKNIQYF. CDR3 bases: TGTGCCAGCAGCTGGGGACAGGGAGACCTAGCCAAAAACATTCAGTACTTC.

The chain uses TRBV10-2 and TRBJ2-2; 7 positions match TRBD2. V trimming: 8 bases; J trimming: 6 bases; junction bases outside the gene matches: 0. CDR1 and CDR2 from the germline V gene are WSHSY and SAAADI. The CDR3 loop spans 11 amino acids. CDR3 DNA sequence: TGCGCCAGCCGGGGGGCCGGGGAGCTGTTTTTT. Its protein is CASRGAGELFF.

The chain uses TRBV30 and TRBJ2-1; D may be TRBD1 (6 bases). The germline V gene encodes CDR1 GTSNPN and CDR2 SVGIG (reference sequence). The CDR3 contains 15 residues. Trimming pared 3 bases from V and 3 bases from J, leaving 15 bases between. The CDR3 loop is CAWSDRQGIYNEQFF. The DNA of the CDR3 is TGTGCCTGGAGCGACCGCCAGGGGATCTACAATGAGCAGTTCTTC.

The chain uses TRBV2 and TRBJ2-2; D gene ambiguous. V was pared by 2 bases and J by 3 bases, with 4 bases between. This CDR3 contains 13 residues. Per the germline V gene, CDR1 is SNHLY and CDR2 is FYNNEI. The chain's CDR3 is CASSEIYTGELFF. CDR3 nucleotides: TGTGCCAGCAGTGAAATATACACCGGGGAGCTGTTTTTT.

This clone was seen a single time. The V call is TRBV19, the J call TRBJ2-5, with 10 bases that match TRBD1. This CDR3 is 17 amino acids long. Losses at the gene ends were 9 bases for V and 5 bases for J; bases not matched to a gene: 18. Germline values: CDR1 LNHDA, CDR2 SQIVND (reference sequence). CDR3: CAREGDRGEFSRETQYF. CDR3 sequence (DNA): TGTGCCAGGGAAGGGGACAGGGGAGAATTTTCTCGGGAGACCCAGTACTTC.

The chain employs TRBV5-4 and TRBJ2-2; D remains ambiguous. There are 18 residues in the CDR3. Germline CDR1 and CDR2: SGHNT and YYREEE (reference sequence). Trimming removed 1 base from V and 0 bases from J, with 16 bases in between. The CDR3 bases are TGTGCCAGCAGCTTGAAGGGCCTAAGTGTCACGAACACCGGGGAGCTGTTTTTT. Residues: CASSLKGLSVTNTGELFF. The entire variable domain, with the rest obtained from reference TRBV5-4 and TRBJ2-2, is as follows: ETGVTQSPTHLIKTRGQQVTLRCSSQSGHNTVSWYQQALGQGPQFIFQYYREEENGRGNFPPRFSGLQFPNYSSELNVNALELDDSALYLCASSLKGLSVTNTGELFFGEGSRLTVL.